Below are 17 T cell receptor beta chains sequenced from a single sample in a study of cytomegalovirus exposure and HLA in healthy donors. Sequencing was performed with immunoSEQ multiplex PCR; in TCRdb, only in-frame clones are kept and a portion is missing. Of under 250,000 clones in the sample, 75% to 95% were seen once. Sequencing was carried out using PBMCs. The origin of the receptors is a young woman in good health and CMV-seronegative.

The V call is TRBV7-3, the J call TRBJ2-5; D uncertain. The germline CDR1 and CDR2 sequences are SGHTA and FQGTGA. The CDR3 contains 14 residues. The V and J ends lost 4 bases and 4 bases respectively, with 13 bases between them. CDR3 nucleotides: TGTGCCAGCAGCTACAATGACATGTTAGAGACCCAGTACTTC. It encodes CASSYNDMLETQYF.

The chain combines TRBV5-1 with TRBJ1-1, with TRBD1 as a possible D gene (6 bases). The CDR3 sequence is 14 residues long. Germline V lookup: CDR1 SGHRS, CDR2 YFSETQ. Trimming pared 0 bases from V and 4 bases from J, leaving 10 bases between. The CDR3 reads CASSLVSGATEAFF. CDR3 sequence (DNA): TGCGCCAGCAGCTTGGTATCAGGGGCCACTGAAGCTTTCTTT. Full variable domain (remainder filled in from reference TRBV5-1 and TRBJ1-1): KAGVTQTPRYLIKTRGQQVTLSCSPISGHRSVSWYQQTPGQGLQFLFEYFSETQRNKGNFPGRFSGRQFSNSRSEMNVSTLELGDSALYLCASSLVSGATEAFFGQGTRLTVV.

The V and J genes are TRBV9 and TRBJ1-2; TRBD1 matches 7 bases. Germline-derived CDR1 and CDR2 are SGDLS and YYNGEE. The V and J ends lost 3 bases and 4 bases, in that order; junction bases with no gene match: 3. CDR3 size: 13 residues. The CDR3 DNA reads as TGTGCCAGCAGCGCCACAGGGGCCTATGGCTACACCTTC. Amino acids: CASSATGAYGYTF.

This sequence joins TRBV6-5 and TRBJ1-3; 9 nucleotides match TRBD1. V trimming: 4 bases; J trimming: 1 base; junction bases outside the gene matches: 2. Germline CDR1 MNHEY, CDR2 SVGAGI. The length of the CDR3 is 15 residues. The CDR3 sequence: CASSLGTGSGNTIYF. The CDR3 nucleotides are TGTGCCAGCAGTTTAGGGACAGGGTCTGGAAACACCATATATTTT.

The chain recombines TRBV28 with TRBJ2-7, with D unclear. The CDR3 contains 14 residues. The germline CDR1 and CDR2 sequences are MDHEN and SYDVKM. With 3 bases removed from V and 7 bases from J, the gap between germline ends came to 16 bases. The CDR3 DNA follows: TGTGCCAGCAGTTTTGGTCGCCAGATCGATGAGCAGTACTTC. Its translation is CASSFGRQIDEQYF.

The sample holds one count of this clone. V is TRBV11-2 and J is TRBJ1-1; D is unresolved. Germline V gene sequence: CDR1 SGHAT, CDR2 FQNNGV. CDR3 length: 15 residues. V shed 0 bases and J shed 5 bases, with 13 bases lying between them. For the CDR3, the DNA is TGTGCCAGCAGCTTAGATTGGAGCCGGAGAACTGAAGCTTTCTTT. It codes for CASSLDWSRRTEAFF.

This clone was seen once. This chain connects TRBV28 to TRBJ2-1, with D perhaps matching TRBD1 (6 bases). The CDR3 spans 16 residues. The germline V gene has CDR1 MDHEN and CDR2 SYDVKM. V lost 6 bases to trimming and J lost 4 bases, with 19 bases between them. The CDR3 nucleotides read TGTGCCAGCAGCCCTACAGGAATGAGGGGGTACAATGAGCAGTTCTTC. Translation gives CASSPTGMRGYNEQFF.

The chain employs TRBV11-1 and TRBJ2-6; D remains ambiguous. V was trimmed by 6 bases and J by 0 bases, leaving 6 bases between them. The CDR3 has 14 amino acids. CDR1 is SGHAT, CDR2 FQDESV, per germline (reference sequence). In nucleotides, the CDR3 is TGTGCCAGCAGGAGGAGCTCTGGGGCCAACGTCCTGACTTTC. Residues: CASRRSSGANVLTF.

Comment on this clone: The junction differs from germline at one of its ends, possibly a read error. The V and J genes are TRBV7-7 and TRBJ2-7; tentative D call: TRBD1 (5 bases). Germline lookup yields CDR1 SSHAT and CDR2 FNYEAQ (reference sequence). This CDR3 has 13 amino acids. In DNA, the CDR3 is TGTGCTAGCAGCACTCACGTAGGGGACGAGCAGTACTTC. Residues: CASSTHVGDEQYF.

The J gene is TRBJ1-1, the V gene TRBV25-1, with 7 bases identical to TRBD1. This CDR3 spans 13 amino acids. Germline lookup yields CDR1 MGHDK and CDR2 SYGVNS. The V segment lost 5 bases and the J segment 5 bases; nucleotides outside the gene matches: 5. CDR3 protein: CASSRQGWTEAFF. The CDR3, as DNA: TGTGCCAGCAGTCGACAGGGCTGGACTGAAGCTTTCTTT.

The V call is TRBV4-1, the J call TRBJ1-1; TRBD1 matches at 9 bases. Germline V CDR1 and CDR2: MGHRA, YSYEKL. After removal of 4 bases from V and 4 bases from J, the junction contained 7 bases not matched to a gene. The CDR3 is 15 residues long. CDR3 sequence reads: CASSPRQGGVTEAFF. The CDR3 DNA sequence: TGCGCCAGCAGCCCCAGACAGGGGGGCGTCACTGAAGCTTTCTTT.

J is TRBJ1-2 and V is TRBV18, with D unresolved. The germline CDR1 and CDR2 sequences are KGHSH and LQKENI. The CDR3 is 14 residues long. Deletions cut 1 base from V and 2 bases from J, with 8 bases between. The CDR3 coding sequence is TGTGCCAGCTCACCACAACCCGGGAACTATGGCTACACCTTC. Residues: CASSPQPGNYGYTF.

The chain couples TRBV29-1 to TRBJ1-1; 10 nucleotides agree with TRBD1. Germline assignment: CDR1 SQVTM and CDR2 ANQGSEA. The CDR3 runs to 15 residues. V dropped 5 bases and J dropped 3; count of bases not matched to a gene: 9. The CDR3 loop reads CSVLRPGTGDTEAFF. Here the CDR3 DNA reads TGCAGCGTTCTACGTCCCGGGACAGGGGACACTGAAGCTTTCTTT.

This chain connects TRBV27 to TRBJ2-7, with TRBD2 matching over 8 bases. CDR3 length equals 14 residues. V gave up 6 bases and J gave up 0 bases; unmatched junction bases: 4. The V gene's germline CDR1 is MNHEY and CDR2 SMNVEV (reference sequence). CDR3 DNA: TGTGCCAGCAGCCTAAGCGGGAGCTCCTACGAGCAGTACTTC. This translates into CASSLSGSSYEQYF.

The V gene is TRBV28, the J gene TRBJ1-1, with 7 bases matching TRBD1. CDR3 length equals 17 residues. Germline CDR1 and CDR2: MDHEN and SYDVKM. V dropped 10 bases and J dropped 1; count of bases not matched to a gene: 18. CDR3 in DNA: TGTGCCACTAGAACGGACAGGTTAGATTCGGGGAACACTGAAGCTTTCTTT. Its translation: CATRTDRLDSGNTEAFF.

The chain has TRBV15 and TRBJ2-4; 8 positions match TRBD2. CDR3 length: 15 amino acids. V trimming: 0 bases; J trimming: 8 bases; junction bases outside the gene matches: 6. Germline CDR1 is LNHNV and CDR2 is YYDKDF (reference sequence). The CDR3 protein is CATSREPAGADIQYF. In DNA, the CDR3 is TGTGCCACCAGCAGAGAACCAGCGGGAGCGGACATTCAGTACTTC.

This sequence joins TRBV21-1 and TRBJ2-1; the DNA was not compared with TRBD2, the D call given in the table. TRBV21-1 is listed as a pseudogene. The CDR3 totals 14 residues. The CDR3 nucleotides read TGTGCCAGCAGTCGGACTAGCGTATACAATGAGCAGTTCTTC. It is translated as CASSRTSVYNEQFF.